The clone carrying this T cell receptor beta chain appeared a single time. This sample was taken from a study of blood T cell repertoires in COVID-19. As for the study in general: Samples taken during acute and convalescent COVID-19 were collected in the United States, Italy and Spain. Nucleic acid was either cDNA or gDNA, and it came from T cells, B-cell-depleted T cells, or PBMCs.

The CDR3 covers 13 residues. Germline lookup yields CDR1 MNHEY and CDR2 SVGEGT. The ends were cut back, 5 bases at V and 10 bases at J, with 12 bases in the middle. Authors' methods: Amplification with reference gene primers provided the estimates of nucleated cell counts. Repertoires were generated with immunoSEQ multiplex PCR, while TCRdb's copy carries only in-frame clones and drops some. V and J calls and clone size are copied from that table; D and trimming were computed from the DNA. The data contain about 120,000 clones, over 70% of them singletons. The source material was peripheral blood. The rearrangement uses TRBV6-2 or TRBV6-3 and TRBJ1-6; D is unresolved. The clonotype comes from a man between 65 and 80 years old with acute or convalescent COVID-19. This chain's CDR3 is CASSKWGDSPLHF. CDR3 nucleotides: TGTGCCAGCAGTAAGTGGGGAGACTCACCCCTCCACTTT.